This TCR beta chain was retrieved from a study of T cells in Graves' hyperthyroidism and ophthalmopathy. Whole-study findings and limits: Most expanded thyroid clonotypes above 0.001 also appeared in blood.

V lost 5 bases and J 2 bases, leaving 10 bases between the germline ends. In germline, CDR1 is SGHTA, CDR2 FQGNSA. This CDR3 is 14 amino acids long. The CDR3 regions of TCR beta were amplified from RNA transcripts. The HTBI set primed first-round TCR CDR3 RT-PCR. MiXCR, applied by TCRdb to the multiplex PCR reads, yields one record per CDR3 protein. This sample has around 500,000 distinct CDR3 sequences, with roughly 16% found just once. Ophthalmopathy cases scored 3 or more on the Clinical Activity Score and 4 or more on NOSPECS grade, with duration below 3 months. At least ten counts were recorded for this clonotype. The antigen remains unidentified.

This sequence joins TRBV7-2 and TRBJ2-4; possibly TRBD1 for D (5 bases). The clonotype was recovered from a woman aged 25 to 39 with Graves' ophthalmopathy. What was sequenced was blood. The CDR3 nucleotides read TGTGCCAGCAGCAAGACAGTGACCAAAAACATTCAGTACTTC. It is translated as CASSKTVTKNIQYF. Filled out from reference TRBV7-2 and TRBJ2-4, the complete variable domain reads GAGVSQSPSNKVTEKGKDVELRCDPISGHTALYWYRQSLGQGLEFLIYFQGNSAPDKSGLPSDRFSAERTGGSVSTLTIQRTQQEDSAVYLCASSKTVTKNIQYFGAGTRLSVL.